This entry features one T cell receptor beta chain sequence. Antigen: not known. This entry comes from a study of T cells in Graves' hyperthyroidism and ophthalmopathy. Whole-study context: Upon initial diagnosis and before any treatment, peripheral blood was collected. Whole-study results and caveats: Stable hyperthyroidism was separated from ophthalmopathy by a model based on 13 V-J features. Blood also showed most of the thyroid clonotypes that were expanded above 0.001.

RNA transcripts served as the template for amplifying TCR beta CDR3 regions. HTBI primers were the set used in a first-round RT-PCR of the TCR CDR3. Via MiXCR, TCRdb re-called the multiplex PCR reads, giving one row per CDR3 protein. There are approximately 410,000 distinct CDR3 sequences in the sample; about 15% occur only once, and about 13% lies in the top ten. Investigators excluded patients with uncontrolled infection, other autoimmune disease, pregnancy or lactation. This TCR came from a man aged 18 to 29 with Graves' ophthalmopathy. Material for sequencing was blood.

CDR3 nucleotide sequence: TGTGCCATCAGTGAAATGGAGGGGAAAGAGACCCAGTACTTC. Amino acids: CAISEMEGKETQYF. The rearrangement uses TRBV10-3 and TRBJ2-5; D possibly corresponds to TRBD2 (6 bases). With 3 bases removed from V and 3 bases from J, the gap between germline ends came to 11 bases. CDR1 and CDR2 from the germline V gene are ENHRY and SYGVKD. This CDR3 region has 14 residues.